The sequence of this T cell receptor beta chain was determined in a study of T cell responses to AZD1222 COVID-19 vaccine. Measured with immunoSEQ multiplex PCR; TCRdb has only the in-frame clones, and not every one. The repertoire holds more than 110,000 clones, with about 92% as singletons. Points on this clone: Antigen: not known.

V lost 1 base to trimming and J lost 5 bases, with 17 bases between them. CDR3 length: 16 residues. The germline V gene encodes CDR1 SEHNR and CDR2 FQNEAQ (reference sequence). Study-level findings and limits: Nearly half of unique spike-specific TCRs reportedly avoided B.1.351 and B.1.1.7 mutated regions.

Here the sequenced sample was peripheral blood, taken 28 days after the second AZD1222 dose. The origin of this receptor is an adult who received the AZD1222 COVID-19 vaccine. The J gene is TRBJ1-2, the V gene TRBV7-9, with D possibly matching TRBD1 (6 bases). CDR3 sequence: CASSLEVGGPGYGYTF. The CDR3 region has the DNA TGTGCCAGCAGCTTAGAGGTCGGGGGGCCGGGGTATGGCTACACCTTC.